This TCR beta chain was captured in a study of OX40 agonist ivuxolimab in advanced cancers. Libraries were prepared by immunoSEQ multiplex PCR; TCRdb keeps only in-frame clonotypes and omits some of them. The profile shows some 69,000 clones, 70% to 90% of them singletons. This clone is a singleton in its sample. Trimming removed 0 bases from V and 5 bases from J; junction bases left unmatched: 9. Germline lookup yields CDR1 WNHNN and CDR2 SYGVQD (reference sequence). The length of the CDR3 is 16 residues. This TCR was recovered from an adult with an advanced solid tumor such as melanoma, head and neck, liver or kidney cancer. The J gene is TRBJ1-1, the V gene TRBV10-1; 7 bases match TRBD1. Sample: CD4+ or CD8+ T cells sorted from blood, taken in a trial of the OX40 agonist ivuxolimab. The CDR3 region is CASSESPGGVSTEAFF. DNA of the CDR3: TGCGCCAGCAGTGAGTCCCCAGGGGGTGTGAGTACTGAAGCTTTCTTT.